The sequence of this T cell receptor beta chain was determined in a study of blood T cell repertoires in COVID-19. Study details: Sample material is recorded as cDNA or gDNA derived from T cells, B-cell-depleted T cells, or PBMCs.

Measured with immunoSEQ multiplex PCR; TCRdb has only the in-frame clones, and not every one. This table has roughly 70,000 clones, 82% appearing once. V was clipped by 0 bases and J by 7 bases; unmatched bases: 10. Germline loops: CDR1 ENHRY, CDR2 SYGVKD. CDR3 length: 17 residues. The sequence was obtained from a woman aged 60-75 years with acute or convalescent COVID-19. The gene calls are TRBV10-3 and TRBJ2-4, with 9 bases fitting TRBD2. Sequenced: peripheral blood. The CDR3 protein is CAISESAGGTFANIQYF. The CDR3 region has the DNA TGTGCCATCAGTGAGTCCGCGGGGGGGACTTTTGCGAACATTCAGTACTTC.